The clone carrying this T cell receptor (beta chain) showed up just once. Measured with immunoSEQ multiplex PCR; TCRdb has only the in-frame clones, and not every one. The sample records just over 250,000 clones, about 81% being singletons. This sample was taken from a study of blood T cell repertoires in COVID-19. Study in general: COVID-19 samples, acute and convalescent, were from the United States, Italy and Spain.

The germline CDR1 and CDR2 sequences are LGHNA and YSLEER. CDR3 length: 16 residues. V gave up 3 bases and J gave up 0 bases; unmatched junction bases: 7. The chain has TRBV4-3 and TRBJ1-2, with TRBD1 matching over 7 bases. The sequence came from a man younger than 40 with acute COVID-19. Source material: PBMCs or T cells enriched from blood (not recorded which). CDR3 in DNA: TGCGCCAGCAGCCACGAGGGACAGCCTCCTAACTATGGCTACACCTTC. It codes for CASSHEGQPPNYGYTF.